These 3 T cell receptor beta chains came from one sample sequenced in a study of PD-1 blockade in classical Hodgkin lymphoma (dated by TCRdb to about 2020). The time point label, read with the paper, signifies: cycle 4 day 1 (C4D1), after more than 5 weeks of nivolumab. Relapse after autologous stem cell transplantation had occurred in all trial patients, and cohorts A, B and C were distinguished by prior brentuximab vedotin exposure. CD4+ T cells were purified from thawed PBMCs by magnetic negative selection with a Miltenyi CD4+ T cell isolation kit. The library relied on the immunoSEQ multiplex PCR assay. TCRdb took over this immuneACCESS table, retaining in-frame rearrangements with V and J assigned. Such tables are incomplete; in checked studies, under half of the missing clones stem from an unresolved V gene, and the remainder is unexplained. The sample data list tens of thousands of clones, and around 87% of these were observed just once. 0.4% to 0.45% of the sample is in the top ten clones.

Sequenced material: CD4+ T cells from blood, taken before the fourth cycle of nivolumab. The receptors were sampled from a human donor with classical Hodgkin lymphoma.

The chain has TRBV6-1 and TRBJ1-1; possible D gene TRBD1, 5 bases. Trimming took 11 bases from V and 1 from J, leaving 14 bases between them. The CDR3 covers 13 residues. CDR1 MNHNS and CDR2 SASEGT come from the germline V gene. CDR3 protein: CAERGLPNTEAFF. The CDR3 DNA sequence: TGTGCCGAGCGGGGGTTGCCGAACACTGAAGCTTTCTTT.

The chain is built from TRBV5-1 and TRBJ1-2; TRBD1 matches at 8 bases. The CDR3 is 13 amino acids. In germline, CDR1 is SGHRS, CDR2 YFSETQ. V was clipped by 4 bases and J by 7 bases; unmatched bases: 6. The CDR3 sequence: CASSRDRGSGYTF. The CDR3, as DNA: TGCGCCAGCAGCCGTGACAGGGGAAGTGGCTACACCTTC. Complete variable domain (other parts from reference TRBV5-1 and TRBJ1-2): KAGVTQTPRYLIKTRGQQVTLSCSPISGHRSVSWYQQTPGQGLQFLFEYFSETQRNKGNFPGRFSGRQFSNSRSEMNVSTLELGDSALYLCASSRDRGSGYTFGSGTRLTVV.

The CDR3 protein is CASSEGRSPHETQYF. As DNA, the CDR3 is TGTGCCAGCAGTGAAGGACGAAGCCCCCACGAGACCCAGTACTTC. The chain has TRBV2 and TRBJ2-5, with D unclear. The CDR3 sequence is 15 residues long. Germline CDR1 SNHLY, CDR2 FYNNEI. The germline V and J ends were trimmed by 1 base and 5 bases, with 14 bases remaining between them.